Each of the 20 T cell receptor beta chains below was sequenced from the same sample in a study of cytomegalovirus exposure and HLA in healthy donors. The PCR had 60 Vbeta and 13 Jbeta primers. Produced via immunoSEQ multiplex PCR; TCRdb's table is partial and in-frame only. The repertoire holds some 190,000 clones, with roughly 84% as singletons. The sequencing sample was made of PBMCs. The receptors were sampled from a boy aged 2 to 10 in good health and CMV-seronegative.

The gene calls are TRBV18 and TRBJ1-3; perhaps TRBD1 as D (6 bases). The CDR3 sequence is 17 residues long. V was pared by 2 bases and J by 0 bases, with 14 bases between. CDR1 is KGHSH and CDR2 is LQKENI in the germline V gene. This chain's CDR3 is CASSPGWTAISGNTIYF. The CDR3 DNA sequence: TGTGCCAGCTCACCAGGGTGGACAGCCATCTCTGGAAACACCATATATTTT. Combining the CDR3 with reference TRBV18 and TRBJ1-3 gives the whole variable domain NAGVMQNPRHLVRRRGQEARLRCSPMKGHSHVYWYRQLPEEGLKFMVYLQKENIIDESGMPKERFSAEFPKEGPSILRIQQVVRGDSAAYFCASSPGWTAISGNTIYFGEGSWLTVV.

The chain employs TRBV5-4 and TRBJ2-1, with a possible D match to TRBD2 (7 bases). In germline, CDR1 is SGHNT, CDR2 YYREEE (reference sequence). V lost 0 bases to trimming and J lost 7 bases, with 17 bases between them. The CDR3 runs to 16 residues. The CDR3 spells CASSLGRGWGGNEQFF. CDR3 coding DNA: TGTGCCAGCAGCTTGGGGAGGGGGTGGGGGGGTAATGAGCAGTTCTTC.

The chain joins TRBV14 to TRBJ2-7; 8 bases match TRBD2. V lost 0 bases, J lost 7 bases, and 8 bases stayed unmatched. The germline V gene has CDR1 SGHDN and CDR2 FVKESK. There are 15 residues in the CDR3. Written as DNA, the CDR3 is TGTGCCAGCAGCCAAGACCCCGGGACGGGAGGGGAGCAGTACTTC. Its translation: CASSQDPGTGGEQYF.

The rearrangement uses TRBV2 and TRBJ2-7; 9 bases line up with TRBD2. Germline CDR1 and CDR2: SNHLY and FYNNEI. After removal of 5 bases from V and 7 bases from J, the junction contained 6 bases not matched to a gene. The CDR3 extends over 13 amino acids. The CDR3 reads CASSSSGAGEQYV. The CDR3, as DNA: TGTGCCAGCAGTTCTAGCGGGGCGGGAGAGCAGTACGTC.

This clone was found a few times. This CDR3 is CASGPGGPNQPQHF. The CDR3 DNA is TGTGCTAGTGGCCCAGGGGGCCCGAATCAGCCCCAGCATTTT. V usage is TRBV12-5 and J usage is TRBJ1-5; 8 bases are shared with TRBD1. The CDR3 totals 14 residues. V lost 6 bases and J lost 4; bases outside the gene matches: 5. Germline V gene sequence: CDR1 LGHNT, CDR2 FRNRAP. Using reference TRBV12-5 and TRBJ1-5 for the parts outside the CDR3, the full variable domain is DARVTQTPRHKVTEMGQEVTMRCQPILGHNTVFWYRQTMMQGLELLAYFRNRAPLDDSGMPKDRFSAEMPDATLATLKIQPSEPRDSAVYFCASGPGGPNQPQHFGDGTRLSIL.

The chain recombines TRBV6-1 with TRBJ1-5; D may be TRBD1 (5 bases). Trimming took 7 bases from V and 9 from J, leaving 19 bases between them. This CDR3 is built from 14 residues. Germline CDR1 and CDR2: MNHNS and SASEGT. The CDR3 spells CASTPDRRAPPQHF. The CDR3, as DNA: TGTGCCAGCACCCCAGACAGACGGGCTCCGCCCCAGCATTTT.

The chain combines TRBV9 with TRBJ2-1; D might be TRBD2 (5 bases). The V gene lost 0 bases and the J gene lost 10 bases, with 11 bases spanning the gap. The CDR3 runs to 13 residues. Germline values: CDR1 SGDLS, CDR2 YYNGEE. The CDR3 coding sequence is TGTGCCAGCAGCGTAGCACCCTCGGGGGAGCAGTTCTTC. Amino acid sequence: CASSVAPSGEQFF.

For the CDR3, the DNA is TGTGCCAGCAGCTTAGCGGGGGGGCCTCTGGCCACTGAAGCTTTCTTT. Protein product: CASSLAGGPLATEAFF. The rearrangement links TRBV7-2 to TRBJ1-1; tentatively, D is TRBD1 (6 bases). Germline V gene lookup returns CDR1 SGHTA and CDR2 FQGNSA. Between the trimmed V and J ends, which lost 0 bases and 4 bases, there was a span of 15 bases. The length of the CDR3 is 16 residues.

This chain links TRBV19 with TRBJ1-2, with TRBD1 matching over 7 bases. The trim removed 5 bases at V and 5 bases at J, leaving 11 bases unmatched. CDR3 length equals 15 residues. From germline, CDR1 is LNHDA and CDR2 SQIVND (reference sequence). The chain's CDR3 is CASSPRQGPGYGYTF. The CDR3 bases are TGTGCCAGTAGTCCACGACAGGGCCCTGGGTATGGCTACACCTTC.

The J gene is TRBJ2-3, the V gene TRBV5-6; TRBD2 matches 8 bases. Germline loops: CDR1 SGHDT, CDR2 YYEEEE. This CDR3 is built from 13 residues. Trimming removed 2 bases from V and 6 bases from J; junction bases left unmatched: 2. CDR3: CASSFPGGDTQYF. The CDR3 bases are TGTGCCAGCAGCTTTCCGGGAGGGGATACGCAGTATTTT.

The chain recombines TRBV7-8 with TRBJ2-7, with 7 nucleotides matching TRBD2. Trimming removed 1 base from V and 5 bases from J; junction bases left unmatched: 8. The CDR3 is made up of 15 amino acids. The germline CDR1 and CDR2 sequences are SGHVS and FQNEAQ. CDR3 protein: CASSLEAGRDHEQYF. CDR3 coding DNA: TGTGCCAGCAGCTTAGAAGCGGGAAGAGACCACGAGCAGTACTTC.

DNA for the CDR3: TGTGCCAGCAGTCTCCGACATGCGTCCCGGTACTACAATGAGCAGTTCTTC. Translated: CASSLRHASRYYNEQFF. V and J are TRBV27 and TRBJ2-1; no definite D call. Germline CDR1 reads MNHEY; CDR2 reads SMNVEV (reference sequence). CDR3 length: 17 amino acids. V was trimmed by 5 bases and J by 3 bases, leaving 20 bases between them.

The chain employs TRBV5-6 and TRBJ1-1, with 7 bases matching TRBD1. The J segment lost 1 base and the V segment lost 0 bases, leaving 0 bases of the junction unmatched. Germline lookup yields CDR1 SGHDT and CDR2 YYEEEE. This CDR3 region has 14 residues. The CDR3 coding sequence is TGTGCCAGCAGCTTGGGGACAGGGAACACTGAAGCTTTCTTT. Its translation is CASSLGTGNTEAFF. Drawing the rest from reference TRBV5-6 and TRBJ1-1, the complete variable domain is DAGVTQSPTHLIKTRGQQVTLRCSPKSGHDTVSWYQQALGQGPQFIFQYYEEEERQRGNFPDRFSGHQFPNYSSELNVNALLLGDSALYLCASSLGTGNTEAFFGQGTRLTVV.

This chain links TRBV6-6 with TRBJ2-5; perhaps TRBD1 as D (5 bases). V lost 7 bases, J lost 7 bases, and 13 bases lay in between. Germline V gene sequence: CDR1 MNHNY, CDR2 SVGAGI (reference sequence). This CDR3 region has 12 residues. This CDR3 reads CASTWGPGTQYF. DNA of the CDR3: TGTGCCAGCACCTGGGGCCCCGGGACCCAGTACTTC.

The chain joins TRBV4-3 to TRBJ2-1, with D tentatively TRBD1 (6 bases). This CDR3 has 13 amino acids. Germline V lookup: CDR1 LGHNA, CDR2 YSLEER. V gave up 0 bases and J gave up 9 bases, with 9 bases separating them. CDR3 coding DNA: TGCGCCAGCAGCCAAGATCAGGGGCTTGAGCAGTTCTTC. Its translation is CASSQDQGLEQFF.

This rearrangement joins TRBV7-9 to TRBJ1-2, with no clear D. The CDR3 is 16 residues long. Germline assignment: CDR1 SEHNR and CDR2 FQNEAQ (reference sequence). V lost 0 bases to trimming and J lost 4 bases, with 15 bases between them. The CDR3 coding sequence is TGTGCCAGCAGCTTAGCGCTCCTGGGTGAGGGCTATGGCTACACCTTC. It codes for CASSLALLGEGYGYTF.

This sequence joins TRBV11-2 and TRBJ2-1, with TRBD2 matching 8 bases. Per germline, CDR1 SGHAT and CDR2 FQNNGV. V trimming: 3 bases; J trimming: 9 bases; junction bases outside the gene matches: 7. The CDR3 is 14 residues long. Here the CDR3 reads CASSLVAGGGEQFF. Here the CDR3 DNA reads TGTGCCAGCAGCTTGGTGGCGGGGGGCGGTGAGCAGTTCTTC.

This CDR3 reads CASSLIDGERGAKNIQYF. CDR3 in DNA: TGCGCCAGCAGCTTGATTGACGGGGAGCGGGGGGCCAAAAACATTCAGTACTTC. V usage is TRBV5-1 and J usage is TRBJ2-4; 8 positions match TRBD2. With V trimmed by 1 base and J by 1 base, 10 bases remained unmatched. The CDR3 consists of 18 residues. Germline values: CDR1 SGHRS, CDR2 YFSETQ.

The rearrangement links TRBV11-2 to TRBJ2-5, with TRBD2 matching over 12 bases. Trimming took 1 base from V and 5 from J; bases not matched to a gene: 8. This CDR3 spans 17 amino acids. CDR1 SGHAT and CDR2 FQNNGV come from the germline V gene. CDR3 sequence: CASSLGASGGARETQYF. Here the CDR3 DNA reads TGTGCCAGCAGCTTAGGTGCTAGCGGGGGGGCCCGGGAGACCCAGTACTTC.

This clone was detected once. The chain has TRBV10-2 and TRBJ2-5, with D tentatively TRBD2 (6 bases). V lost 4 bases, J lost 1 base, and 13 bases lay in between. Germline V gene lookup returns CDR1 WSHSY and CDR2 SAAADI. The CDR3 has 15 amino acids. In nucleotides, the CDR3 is TGCGCCAGCAGTGTGCGACGGGGGACCCAAGAGACCCAGTACTTC. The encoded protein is CASSVRRGTQETQYF.